This T cell receptor beta chain originates from a study of T cells after yellow fever vaccination (dated by TCRdb to between 2018 and 2021). Notes on the research overall: The SMART-Seq v4 Ultra Low Input RNA kit was used to prepare libraries from fractions with low cell numbers. To follow T-cell clones before and after primary and booster YFV17D yellow fever vaccination, bulk TCR alpha and beta repertoires were sequenced over time. Blood samples were taken at several timepoints before and after primary and secondary immunization, and bulk PBMC replicates and cell subsets were isolated. Two healthy male donors, one aged 18 to 30 and one aged 30 to 39 years, made up the cohort.

Study-wide conclusions, independent of this receptor: Because the study included only a couple of donors, the extent to which the findings can be generalized is limited. A small share of clonotypes was detected in both CD4 and CD8 compartments, with the overlap likely arising from convergent recombination. Compared with the primary T-cell response, the secondary T-cell response was faster but weaker, reaching its peak on day 5 rather than on day 15. Computational filtering was needed because FACS-sorted repertoires could contain abundant contaminating clonotypes from the bulk population. After the booster, most of the clones that had expanded following primary vaccination were detected again (almost 98% of CD4 and 80% to 90% of CD8), which suggests that memory was broadly maintained.

This specimen's treatment or condition label, per the study, means: live attenuated yellow fever vaccine strain. Two biological replicates of bulk PBMCs were collected at each blood-draw timepoint. PBMCs were isolated from peripheral blood using a standard Ficoll-Paque protocol. TriZol was used to extract RNA from bulk PBMCs, CD4 and CD8 fractions, and dextramer-positive and dextramer-negative fractions. This clonotype was detected many times. Its antigen is still unknown. Base-call qualities are not available, and no considerably larger clone is one nucleotide away. Sequencing instrument: Illumina NovaSeq 6000. Synthesis of TCR cDNA relied on 5'RACE template switching, a step that introduced a universal primer site along with unique molecular identifiers. Priming for cDNA synthesis came from both the TCR alpha and TCR beta constant segments. Two PCR steps were used to amplify libraries, with sample barcodes and sequencing adapters being added in the second step. Libraries were sequenced on Illumina HiSeq 2500 (2x100 bp) or NovaSeq (2x150 bp). For the original study's pipeline: MIGEC was used to demultiplex reads and collapse the reads into UMI consensus sequences, and MiXCR was used for V(D)J alignment. Using edgeR on replicate PBMC samples, clonotypes were called vaccine-responding if FDR was below 0.01 and the log2 fold change was above 5 up to day 15. Bulk clonotypes were assigned CD4 or CD8 identity according to which sequenced CD4 or CD8 repertoire held them at higher abundance. TCRdb applied fastp at Q25 and MiXCR to the public reads, then kept only in-frame beta chains. Every entry covers one CDR3 protein and lists the most common genes and DNA from its rows. It is TCRdb's table, rather than the study itself, that gives the V and J calls and clone size. The table for this sample lists approximately 240,000 distinct CDR3 sequences; more than 3.5% of them were counted only once. The ten largest clonotypes hold under 20% of the sample.

From V the trimming removes 0 bases and from J it removes 0 bases, while the gene matches leave 10 bases of the junction unaccounted for. Inclusive of the bounding cysteine and phenylalanine, the CDR3 is 18 residues long. Just the 54-base CDR3 DNA is kept, in frame starting at base 1. The germline V gene (reference sequence) provides CDR1 DFQATT and CDR2 SNEGSKA. The specimen was PBMCs, collected 15 days after the yellow fever booster vaccination. The receptor's source is a young man who received the YFV17D yellow fever vaccine. This sequence uses TRBV20-1 and TRBJ2-3, with 9 central nucleotides matching TRBD2. The nucleotide sequence reads TGCAGTGCTAGAGAAATTACCAGCGGGGGGCTGAGCACAGATACGCAGTATTTT. It specifies CSAREITSGGLSTDTQYF.